The rows below give T cell receptor beta chains drawn from one sample of a study of CD8 T cells in ankylosing spondylitis. TCRdb called the 5' RACE reads again in MiXCR, with one record for every CDR3 protein. The sample comprises roughly 440,000 distinct CDR3 sequences, 17% of which are singletons, and 1% rests with the top ten. The material sequenced was blood, either unsorted or a sorted T cell fraction (not recorded which). The source of these receptors is a male donor with ankylosing spondylitis. The CDR3 runs from the conserved cysteine through the conserved F or W. D genes are given only for firm matches. Rows may omit the clone size; those that give it use once, few, many or a size class.

TRBV20-1	TRBD2	TRBJ2-1	few	CSGGPSGRVHRNEQFF	TGCAGTGGCGGGCCTAGCGGGAGGGTTCACCGCAATGAGCAGTTCTTC
TRBV19	NA	TRBJ2-5	few	CASSPRYQETQYF	TGTGCCAGTAGTCCCAGGTACCAAGAGACCCAGTACTTC
TRBV4-3	NA	TRBJ1-2	once	CASSQESSKVPKTNYGYTF	TGCGCCAGCAGCCAAGAATCTTCCAAAGTGCCAAAAACTAACTATGGCTACACCTTC
TRBV12-3/TRBV12-4	NA	TRBJ2-1	many	CASSLTRFMNEWGQFF	TGTGCCAGCAGCCTAACGAGATTCATGAATGAATGGGGGCAGTTCTTC
TRBV11-2	NA	TRBJ1-1	few	CASTPSVVTEAFF	TGTGCCAGCACCCCCTCGGTTGTTACTGAAGCTTTCTTT
TRBV12-3/TRBV12-4	TRBD2	TRBJ2-1	few	CASSFTSGGFGLGNYNEQFF	TGTGCCAGCAGTTTCACCAGCGGGGGGTTTGGATTGGGGAACTACAATGAGCAGTTCTTC
TRBV4-2	NA	TRBJ2-1	few	CASSHRDREDRNEQFF	TGTGCCAGCAGCCATCGCGACCGGGAAGATCGCAATGAGCAGTTCTTC
TRBV3-1	NA	TRBJ2-1	many	CASSQDQVRTSVF	TGTGCCAGCAGCCAAGATCAGGTCAGGACTTCGGTCTTC
TRBV29-1	NA	TRBJ2-7	many	CSVEQGTNSYEQYF	TGCAGCGTTGAACAGGGGACGAACTCCTACGAGCAGTACTTC
TRBV5-1	NA	TRBJ1-1	NA	CASRGTGLMWDTEAFF	TGCGCCAGCAGAGGGACGGGACTTATGTGGGACACTGAAGCTTTCTTT
TRBV5-6	NA	TRBJ2-7	few	CASSLGAGTYYEQYF	TGTGCCAGCAGCCTGGGGGCCGGGACTTACTACGAGCAGTACTTC
TRBV6-1	NA	TRBJ1-1	NA	CASSPPGGRTEAFF	TGTGCCAGCAGCCCCCCTGGGGGGAGGACTGAAGCTTTCTTT
TRBV20-1	NA	TRBJ2-5	NA	CSAPPGMQETQYF	TGCAGTGCTCCCCCTGGGATGCAAGAGACCCAGTACTTC
TRBV3-1	NA	TRBJ1-5	NA	CASSHSAEGPQHF	TGTGCCAGCAGCCACTCGGCCGAAGGGCCCCAGCATTTT
TRBV27	NA	TRBJ2-5	few	CASSTRGASGYQETQYF	TGTGCCAGCAGTACCAGGGGGGCTAGCGGATATCAAGAGACCCAGTACTTC
TRBV19	NA	TRBJ1-1	few	CASSTGPRGDTEAFF	TGTGCCAGTAGTACCGGGCCCCGAGGGGACACTGAAGCTTTCTTT
TRBV20-1	NA	TRBJ2-5	NA	CSARVIETQYF	TGCAGTGCTAGGGTAATAGAGACCCAGTACTTC
TRBV24-1	NA	TRBJ2-1	NA	CATSDPQGTSYNEQFF	TGTGCCACCAGTGATCCGCAGGGAACCTCCTACAATGAGCAGTTCTTC
TRBV28	NA	TRBJ2-7	NA	CASRRQLSYEQYF	TGTGCCAGCAGACGACAGTTGTCCTACGAGCAGTACTTC
TRBV7-6	NA	TRBJ1-3	NA	CASSLGREYSGNTIYF	TGTGCCAGCAGCTTGGGCCGGGAATACTCTGGAAACACCATATATTTT
TRBV6-2/TRBV6-3	TRBD1	TRBJ1-1	NA	CASQGARVNTEAFF	TGTGCCAGTCAGGGGGCAAGGGTGAACACTGAAGCTTTCTTT
TRBV9	NA	TRBJ2-5	NA	CASSVELGRGETQYF	TGTGCCAGCAGCGTAGAGCTTGGTAGGGGAGAGACCCAGTACTTC